These 10 T cell receptor beta chains were sequenced from one sample in a study of T cell responses to AZD1222 COVID-19 vaccine (dated by TCRdb to the early 2020s). Library prep was done by the immunoSEQ multiplex PCR assay. In TCRdb, the immuneACCESS table is reduced to in-frame sequences with V and J assigned. These tables do not hold every clone; where another copy was compared, an unresolved V gene accounts for under half, and the others remain unexplained. Present in this sample are roughly 98,000 clones, 85% to 90% of which were seen just once. The top ten clonotypes cover roughly 15% of the sample. The time point label of this sample denotes: about 28 days (+/-7) after the second vaccine dose. The sample was peripheral blood, taken 28 days after the second AZD1222 dose. These receptors were taken from an adult who received the AZD1222 COVID-19 vaccine.

This clone appeared a few times. The chain joins TRBV5-4 to TRBJ1-2; a weak D match, TRBD1 (6 bases). The CDR3 loop spans 13 amino acids. The germline CDR1 and CDR2 sequences are SGHNT and YYREEE (reference sequence). The germline V and J ends were trimmed by 4 bases and 8 bases, with 15 bases remaining between them. The CDR3 sequence: CASSLRGGRGYTF. The CDR3, as DNA: TGTGCCAGCAGCCTAAGGGGGGGCAGAGGCTACACCTTC.

The chain joins TRBV5-1 to TRBJ1-2; 8 bases are shared with TRBD1. J gave up 6 bases and V 3 bases, and 4 bases lay outside the gene matches. Looked up from germline, CDR1 is SGHRS and CDR2 is YFSETQ. There are 13 residues in the CDR3. The CDR3, as DNA: TGCGCCAGCAGCTCGGGACAGGAGGATGGCTACACCTTC. As protein: CASSSGQEDGYTF. Full variable domain (remainder filled in from reference TRBV5-1 and TRBJ1-2): KAGVTQTPRYLIKTRGQQVTLSCSPISGHRSVSWYQQTPGQGLQFLFEYFSETQRNKGNFPGRFSGRQFSNSRSEMNVSTLELGDSALYLCASSSGQEDGYTFGSGTRLTVV.

V gene TRBV30 combines with J gene TRBJ1-3; D may be TRBD1 (5 bases). CDR1 and CDR2 (germline): GTSNPN, SVGIG (reference sequence). This CDR3 has 14 amino acids. The V gene lost 8 bases and the J gene lost 3 bases, with 17 bases spanning the gap. The CDR3 spells CAREVTGGGNTIYF. CDR3 nucleotides: TGTGCCCGGGAAGTAACAGGTGGTGGAAACACCATATATTTT.

The chain carries TRBV30 and TRBJ2-1, with D uncertain. Germline V lookup: CDR1 GTSNPN, CDR2 SVGIG (reference sequence). The V end was cut by 2 bases, the J end by 2 bases, with 7 bases between. The CDR3 covers 13 residues. Written as DNA, the CDR3 is TGTGCCTGGAGTCCGACTGCCTACAATGAGCAGTTCTTC. Translated: CAWSPTAYNEQFF. Complete variable domain (other parts from reference TRBV30 and TRBJ2-1): SQTIHQWPATLVQPVGSPLSLECTVEGTSNPNLYWYRQAAGRGLQLLFYSVGIGQISSEVPQNLSASRPQDRQFILSSKKLLLSDSGFYLCAWSPTAYNEQFFGPGTRLTVL.

The V call is TRBV19, the J call TRBJ2-1, with a weak D call TRBD1 (6 bases). CDR1 and CDR2 (germline): LNHDA, SQIVND (reference sequence). With 8 bases removed from V and 1 base from J, the gap between germline ends came to 12 bases. The CDR3 runs to 14 residues. The CDR3 loop reads CASRRDTSYNEQFF. The CDR3 DNA reads TGTGCCAGTCGAAGGGACACTTCCTACAATGAGCAGTTCTTC. The whole variable domain, remainder taken from reference TRBV19 and TRBJ2-1, is DGGITQSPKYLFRKEGQNVTLSCEQNLNHDAMYWYRQDPGQGLRLIYYSQIVNDFQKGDIAEGYSVSREKKESFPLTVTSAQKNPTAFYLCASRRDTSYNEQFFGPGTRLTVL.

The chain combines TRBV19 with TRBJ1-6, with 8 bases lining up with TRBD1. V was clipped by 3 bases and J by 5 bases; unmatched bases: 9. CDR1 LNHDA and CDR2 SQIVND come from the germline V gene (reference sequence). The CDR3 contains 17 residues. CDR3 region: CASSIDRGIGDNSPLHF. CDR3 nucleotide sequence: TGTGCCAGTAGTATCGACAGGGGAATAGGTGATAATTCACCCCTCCACTTT.

In its sample, this clone was seen once. The J gene is TRBJ1-2, the V gene TRBV5-1; D not resolved. Germline-derived CDR1 and CDR2 are SGHRS and YFSETQ. Trimming shortened V by 6 bases and J by 5 bases, and 17 bases separated the two germline ends. The CDR3 length is 14 residues. The CDR3 bases are TGCGCCAGCAACCCGGAGGCAGGATTATATGGCTACACCTTC. This sequence encodes CASNPEAGLYGYTF.

The chain links TRBV5-1 to TRBJ1-3; D is ambiguous. This CDR3 region has 14 residues. Per germline, CDR1 SGHRS and CDR2 YFSETQ. V gave up 4 bases and J gave up 0 bases, with 8 bases separating them. The CDR3 DNA reads TGCGCCAGCAGCGCCGGAATCTCTGGAAACACCATATATTTT. Amino acids: CASSAGISGNTIYF.

This clone was seen more than once but under ten times. The CDR3 region has the DNA TGTGCCAGCAGTCTACGATTAGTACTCCTTGGGAACGATAATGAAAAACTGTTTTTT. Amino acid sequence: CASSLRLVLLGNDNEKLFF. The V and J genes are TRBV27 and TRBJ1-4; D not certain. The V gene's germline CDR1 is MNHEY and CDR2 SMNVEV (reference sequence). V lost 5 bases and J 4 bases, leaving 26 bases between the germline ends. The CDR3 length is 19 residues. Full variable domain (remainder filled in from reference TRBV27 and TRBJ1-4): EAQVTQNPRYLITVTGKKLTVTCSQNMNHEYMSWYRQDPGLGLRQIYYSMNVEVTDKGDVPEGYKVSRKEKRNFPLILESPSPNQTSLYFCASSLRLVLLGNDNEKLFFGSGTQLSVL.

V gene TRBV11-2 combines with J gene TRBJ2-7; TRBD1 matches 7 bases. V was clipped by 5 bases and J by 6 bases; unmatched bases: 4. The CDR3 is 12 amino acids. Germline CDR1 is SGHAT and CDR2 is FQNNGV. Written as DNA, the CDR3 is TGTGCCAGCAGCACAAACAGGGGCGAGCAGTACTTC. This codes for CASSTNRGEQYF.